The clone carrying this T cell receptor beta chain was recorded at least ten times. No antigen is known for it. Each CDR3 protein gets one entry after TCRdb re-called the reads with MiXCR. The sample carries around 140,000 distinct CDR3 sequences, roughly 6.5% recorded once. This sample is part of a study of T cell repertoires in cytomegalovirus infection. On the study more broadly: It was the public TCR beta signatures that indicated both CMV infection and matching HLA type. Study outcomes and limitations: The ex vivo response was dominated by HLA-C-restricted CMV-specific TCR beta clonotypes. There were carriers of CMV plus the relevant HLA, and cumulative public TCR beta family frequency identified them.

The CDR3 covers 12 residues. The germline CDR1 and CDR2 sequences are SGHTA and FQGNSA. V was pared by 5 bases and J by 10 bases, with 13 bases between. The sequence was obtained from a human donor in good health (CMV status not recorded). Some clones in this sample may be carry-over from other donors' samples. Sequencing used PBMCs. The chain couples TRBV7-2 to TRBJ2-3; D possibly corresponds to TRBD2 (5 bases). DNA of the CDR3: TGTGCCAGCAGCCCTGCTTTGAGGGCGCAGTATTTT. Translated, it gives CASSPALRAQYF.